One sample yielded the 18 T cell receptor beta chains listed below, sequenced in a study of T cells in tuberculosis. Method: immunoSEQ multiplex PCR; TCRdb's copy keeps in-frame clones and lacks some. There are over 30,000 clones in the sample; approximately 96% occur only once, and approximately 6.2% lies in the top ten. The sequenced sample was PBMCs. The receptors come from a donor aged 10-29 years with latent tuberculosis or without tuberculosis infection.

The V call is TRBV6-6, the J call TRBJ2-1, with D perhaps TRBD2 (5 bases). The V end was cut by 2 bases, the J end by 10 bases, with 12 bases between. The CDR3 covers 13 residues. Per the germline V gene, CDR1 is MNHNY and CDR2 is SVGAGI (reference sequence). The CDR3 DNA sequence: TGTGCCAGCAGTTACGACGGGGTGGAAGAGCAGTTCTTC. This codes for CASSYDGVEEQFF.

The V call is TRBV6-1, the J call TRBJ1-4, with D unresolved. This CDR3 is built from 12 residues. V lost 0 bases to trimming and J lost 8 bases, with 4 bases between them. CDR1 is MNHNS, CDR2 SASEGT, per germline. The CDR3 loop is CASSEAREKLFF. The CDR3 nucleotides are TGTGCCAGCAGTGAAGCGAGGGAAAAACTGTTTTTT.

The rearrangement uses TRBV30 and TRBJ2-3; tentatively, D is TRBD1 (6 bases). The V gene's germline CDR1 is GTSNPN and CDR2 SVGIG (reference sequence). This CDR3 is built from 13 residues. V was shortened by 3 bases and J by 1 base, with 8 bases between the two germline ends. The CDR3 nucleotides read TGTGCCTGGAGAGGGGGAGGCACAGATACGCAGTATTTT. Translated, it gives CAWRGGGTDTQYF.

The chain employs TRBV6-6 and TRBJ1-5; no firm D call. The CDR3 spans 14 residues. Trimming shortened V by 6 bases and J by 6 bases, and 15 bases separated the two germline ends. Germline CDR1 and CDR2: MNHNY and SVGAGI (reference sequence). In DNA, the CDR3 is TGTGCCAGCAGACGAGACTTTATAGGTCAGCCCCAGCATTTT. This translates into CASRRDFIGQPQHF.

This clone was seen just once. This chain connects TRBV6-5 to TRBJ1-1; 7 nucleotides match TRBD1. This CDR3 comprises 13 residues. V lost 8 bases, J lost 5 bases, and 8 bases stayed unmatched. Germline V gene sequence: CDR1 MNHEY, CDR2 SVGAGI. CDR3: CASGNNRGTEAFF. The CDR3, as DNA: TGTGCCAGCGGCAATAACAGGGGTACTGAAGCTTTCTTT.

In this sample, this clone turned up once. V gene TRBV4-1 combines with J gene TRBJ2-3; TRBD2 matches 13 bases. Trimming cost V 1 base and J 2 bases; bases outside gene matches: 3. This CDR3 contains 17 residues. In germline, CDR1 is MGHRA, CDR2 YSYEKL. CDR3 DNA: TGCGCCAGCAGCCAAGGACTAGCGGGAGGTCTCACAGATACGCAGTATTTT. Encoded protein: CASSQGLAGGLTDTQYF.

V and J are TRBV2 and TRBJ1-5; no definite D call. Between the trimmed V and J ends, which lost 5 bases and 2 bases, there was a span of 13 bases. CDR1 and CDR2 (germline): SNHLY, FYNNEI. The CDR3 totals 15 residues. Written as DNA, the CDR3 is TGTGCCAGCAGTCGGGGTGAAATTGGCAATCAGCCCCAGCATTTT. This translates into CASSRGEIGNQPQHF.

This rearrangement joins TRBV11-3 to TRBJ2-5, with TRBD2 matching 10 bases. The CDR3 runs to 15 residues. The germline gives CDR1 SGHNT, CDR2 YENEEA. V lost 5 bases to trimming and J lost 2 bases; unmatched junction nucleotides: 5. CDR3 residues: CASSLGLATQETQYF. The CDR3 nucleotides are TGTGCCAGCAGCCTGGGACTAGCGACACAAGAGACCCAGTACTTC.

The chain employs TRBV5-4 and TRBJ1-4, with 10 bases lining up with TRBD1. V lost 4 bases and J lost 1; bases outside the gene matches: 4. The CDR3 loop spans 16 amino acids. CDR1 and CDR2 from the germline V gene are SGHNT and YYREEE (reference sequence). CDR3 DNA: TGTGCCAGCAGCCTGGACAGGGGGTTAACTAATGAAAAACTGTTTTTT. This translates into CASSLDRGLTNEKLFF.

This chain links TRBV6-4 with TRBJ2-6; D call uncertain. V lost 8 bases and J lost 1, with 6 bases in between. The CDR3 covers 13 residues. Germline CDR1 is MRHNA and CDR2 is SNTAGT. CDR3: CASPRSGANVLTF. The CDR3 DNA reads TGTGCCAGCCCTCGGTCTGGGGCCAACGTCCTGACTTTC.

The V and J genes are TRBV2 and TRBJ2-7, with TRBD2 matching over 10 bases. CDR1 and CDR2 from the germline V gene are SNHLY and FYNNEI. This CDR3 has 16 amino acids. The J segment lost 7 bases and the V segment lost 7 bases, leaving 16 bases of the junction unmatched. The CDR3 sequence: CASTEETSGAGVEQYF. CDR3 nucleotides: TGTGCCAGCACCGAAGAAACTAGCGGGGCGGGCGTTGAGCAGTACTTC. The whole variable domain, filled in from reference TRBV2 and TRBJ2-7, reads EPEVTQTPSHQVTQMGQEVILRCVPISNHLYFYWYRQILGQKVEFLVSFYNNEISEKSEIFDDQFSVERPDGSNFTLKIRSTKLEDSAMYFCASTEETSGAGVEQYFGPGTRLTVT.

The chain recombines TRBV6-5 with TRBJ2-2; TRBD1 might be the D (5 bases). V lost 8 bases to trimming and J lost 2 bases, with 12 bases between them. Germline V gene lookup returns CDR1 MNHEY and CDR2 SVGAGI. The CDR3 loop spans 14 amino acids. CDR3 in amino acids: CASSQGGNTGELFF. DNA of the CDR3: TGTGCCAGCTCGCAGGGTGGTAACACCGGGGAGCTGTTTTTT.

This clone appeared once. The chain joins TRBV28 to TRBJ1-1; D uncertain. Trimming pared 5 bases from V and 1 base from J, leaving 8 bases between. The germline CDR1 and CDR2 sequences are MDHEN and SYDVKM. The CDR3 covers 13 residues. This chain's CDR3 is CASSSNRNTEAFF. CDR3 DNA sequence: TGTGCCAGCAGTAGTAACAGGAACACTGAAGCTTTCTTT. The full variable domain, with the rest looked up from reference TRBV28 and TRBJ1-1, is DVKVTQSSRYLVKRTGEKVFLECVQDMDHENMFWYRQDPGLGLRLIYFSYDVKMKEKGDIPEGYSVSREKKERFSLILESASTNQTSMYLCASSSNRNTEAFFGQGTRLTVV.

J is TRBJ1-1 and V is TRBV13; TRBD1 is a possible D gene (5 bases). The CDR3 covers 12 residues. CDR1 and CDR2 (germline): PRHDT, FYEKMQ (reference sequence). Trimming cost V 6 bases and J 5 bases, with 10 bases left between them. CDR3 loop: CASRSGRTEAFF. For the CDR3, the DNA is TGTGCCAGCAGGTCAGGGCGAACTGAAGCTTTCTTT. Full variable domain (missing parts from reference TRBV13 and TRBJ1-1): AAGVIQSPRHLIKEKRETATLKCYPIPRHDTVYWYQQGPGQDPQFLISFYEKMQSDKGSIPDRFSAQQFSDYHSELNMSSLELGDSALYFCASRSGRTEAFFGQGTRLTVV.

This chain links TRBV6-1 with TRBJ2-1; 12 nucleotides agree with TRBD2. The junction had 7 bases not matched to a gene; V was cut back by 6 bases and J by 7 bases. This CDR3 comprises 15 residues. Germline values: CDR1 MNHNS, CDR2 SASEGT. The CDR3 coding sequence is TGTGCCAGCAGCCAACTAGCGGGGGGTCGGAATGAGCAGTTCTTC. This gives the protein CASSQLAGGRNEQFF.

The V gene is TRBV10-3, the J gene TRBJ1-5; D not certain. The CDR3 has 13 amino acids. Trimming stripped 6 bases from V and 1 base from J, with 7 bases between. The germline V gene encodes CDR1 ENHRY and CDR2 SYGVKD. CDR3 bases: TGTGCCATCAGACAGTCCAGCAATCAGCCCCAGCATTTT. This sequence encodes CAIRQSSNQPQHF.

The V call is TRBV27, the J call TRBJ2-3, with 8 bases that match TRBD2. Per germline, CDR1 MNHEY and CDR2 SMNVEV (reference sequence). The junction had 5 bases not matched to a gene; V was cut back by 6 bases and J by 0 bases. This CDR3 is built from 15 residues. The CDR3 sequence is CASSTSGLSTDTQYF. CDR3 DNA: TGTGCCAGCAGCACTAGCGGCCTTAGCACAGATACGCAGTATTTT.

The chain combines TRBV5-6 with TRBJ1-2; TRBD1 might be the D (6 bases). CDR1 and CDR2 (germline): SGHDT, YYEEEE. This CDR3 comprises 14 residues. Trimming left V 2 bases short and J 6 bases short, with 14 bases between. Here the CDR3 DNA reads TGTGCCAGCAGCTTCGGTAACAGGGCGGATGGCTACACCTTC. It encodes CASSFGNRADGYTF. The whole variable domain, remainder taken from reference TRBV5-6 and TRBJ1-2, is DAGVTQSPTHLIKTRGQQVTLRCSPKSGHDTVSWYQQALGQGPQFIFQYYEEEERQRGNFPDRFSGHQFPNYSSELNVNALLLGDSALYLCASSFGNRADGYTFGSGTRLTVV.